This TCR beta chain was recovered during a study of neoadjuvant anti-PD-1 for oral cavity cancer. General study results and limits: Non-responders to neoadjuvant nivolumab had significantly more clonal PBMC T cells than responders. Pretreatment Treg/Th17 ratio correlated inversely with post-treatment tumor clonality.

Time point here: after neoadjuvant nivolumab, at surgical resection. These oral cavity squamous cell carcinomas were HPV-negative and locally advanced. Blood libraries mostly used roughly 500 ng genomic DNA, six replicates each. Sequencing used immunoSEQ multiplex PCR; TCRdb keeps in-frame clones, though not all of them. The sample carries 72,000 or so clones, 86% recorded once. The CDR3 is made up of 15 amino acids. Germline CDR1 is MDHEN and CDR2 is SYDVKM. V lost 10 bases, J lost 8 bases, and 26 bases lay in between. Remarks on this clone: Its cognate antigen is unknown.

The chain uses TRBV28 and TRBJ1-2, with D maybe TRBD1 (6 bases). Sequenced material: PBMCs, taken after nivolumab (anti-PD-1) treatment. The clonotype originates from a person aged 35-79 years with oral cavity squamous cell carcinoma. The chain's CDR3 is CATRQENVPVRGYTF. For the CDR3, the DNA is TGTGCCACCAGACAGGAGAACGTCCCTGTCCGCGGCTACACCTTC.